The 17 T cell receptor beta chains below come from one sample, sequenced in a study of CD8+ T cells in alopecia areata. As to treatment: oral pan-JAK inhibitor, 5-10 mg twice daily. Following extraction, RNA underwent reverse transcription to cDNA, which served as the sequencing template. The table came from immunoSEQ multiplex PCR; TCRdb's copy has only in-frame clones and leaves some out. Of some 170,000 clones in the sample, 58% were seen once. Here the sequenced sample was CD4+ T cells sorted from blood, taken at roughly week 58, from a patient treated with tofacitinib. Receptor source: a human donor with alopecia areata.

This clone was observed a few times. The gene calls are TRBV5-1 and TRBJ2-7, with 9 nucleotides matching TRBD1. The CDR3 extends over 14 amino acids. Per the germline V gene, CDR1 is SGHRS and CDR2 is YFSETQ. With V trimmed by 4 bases and J by 5 bases, 7 bases remained unmatched. This CDR3 is CASSPGDRVDEQYF. The CDR3 bases are TGCGCCAGCAGCCCGGGGGACAGGGTCGACGAGCAGTACTTC.

The V call is TRBV25-1, the J call TRBJ2-5, with TRBD1 as a possible D gene (5 bases). V lost 2 bases, J lost 2 bases, and 15 bases lay in between. The CDR3 is made up of 16 amino acids. Germline-derived CDR1 and CDR2 are MGHDK and SYGVNS. The CDR3 region is CASSEGAGRSQETQYF. The CDR3, as DNA: TGTGCCAGCAGTGAAGGGGCAGGGCGATCTCAAGAGACCCAGTACTTC.

The rearrangement uses TRBV5-1 and TRBJ2-5; 7 positions match TRBD2. The V gene's germline CDR1 is SGHRS and CDR2 YFSETQ. V lost 1 base, J lost 5 bases, and 5 bases stayed unmatched. The CDR3 totals 14 residues. CDR3: CASSLYGTMETQYF. The CDR3 region has the DNA TGCGCCAGCAGCTTGTATGGGACTATGGAGACCCAGTACTTC.

V is TRBV5-6 and J is TRBJ1-5; no clear D. Trimming took 6 bases from V and 6 from J, leaving 16 bases between them. This CDR3 region has 14 residues. Germline V gene sequence: CDR1 SGHDT, CDR2 YYEEEE. CDR3 nucleotide sequence: TGTGCCAGCACTAAGGACCCGGAAGGTCAGCCCCAGCATTTT. Translated, it gives CASTKDPEGQPQHF. Full variable domain (missing parts from reference TRBV5-6 and TRBJ1-5): DAGVTQSPTHLIKTRGQQVTLRCSPKSGHDTVSWYQQALGQGPQFIFQYYEEEERQRGNFPDRFSGHQFPNYSSELNVNALLLGDSALYLCASTKDPEGQPQHFGDGTRLSIL.

The chain links TRBV29-1 to TRBJ2-1, with TRBD2 identical over 8 bases. The CDR3 contains 13 residues. Germline V gene sequence: CDR1 SQVTM, CDR2 ANQGSEA. V lost 8 bases, J lost 9 bases, and 12 bases stayed unmatched. Here the CDR3 DNA reads TGCAGCACAGCCGGGACTAGTACTAGTGAGCAGTTCTTC. Residues: CSTAGTSTSEQFF.

V and J are TRBV15 and TRBJ2-5, with TRBD1 as a possible D gene (7 bases). Germline loops: CDR1 LNHNV, CDR2 YYDKDF (reference sequence). The CDR3 has 15 residues. Trimming pared 4 bases from V and 5 bases from J, leaving 17 bases between. The CDR3 spells CATSKPGGRQETQYF. Written as DNA, the CDR3 is TGTGCCACCAGCAAACCAGGGGGGCGCCAGGAGACCCAGTACTTC. Full variable domain (missing parts from reference TRBV15 and TRBJ2-5): DAMVIQNPRYQVTQFGKPVTLSCSQTLNHNVMYWYQQKSSQAPKLLFHYYDKDFNNEADTPDNFQSRRPNTSFCFLDIRSPGLGDTAMYLCATSKPGGRQETQYFGPGTRLLVL.

The sample holds a few counts of this clone. This chain uses TRBV15 with TRBJ1-1, with D perhaps TRBD1 (5 bases). With 0 bases removed from V and 4 bases from J, the gap between germline ends came to 15 bases. From germline, CDR1 is LNHNV and CDR2 YYDKDF (reference sequence). The length of the CDR3 is 16 residues. The CDR3 coding sequence is TGTGCCACCAGCAGAGATCTGAGGGCGGGGGGCACTGAAGCTTTCTTT. Encoded protein: CATSRDLRAGGTEAFF.

The chain carries TRBV5-1 and TRBJ2-7, with a weak D call TRBD1 (5 bases). Germline-derived CDR1 and CDR2 are SGHRS and YFSETQ. This CDR3 has 14 residues. Between the trimmed V and J ends, which lost 4 bases and 2 bases, there was a span of 13 bases. The CDR3 is CASSGNVGAYEQYF. CDR3 nucleotides: TGCGCCAGCAGCGGCAACGTAGGGGCCTACGAGCAGTACTTC.

This clone occurred a few times. The chain links TRBV4-2 to TRBJ1-2; 8 nucleotides align to TRBD1. The germline V gene has CDR1 LGHNA and CDR2 YNFKEQ. This CDR3 comprises 14 residues. The J segment lost 3 bases and the V segment lost 3 bases, leaving 3 bases of the junction unmatched. This CDR3 is CASSHGQGDYGYTF. The CDR3 DNA reads TGTGCCAGCAGCCACGGACAGGGCGACTATGGCTACACCTTC.

The J gene is TRBJ2-3, the V gene TRBV29-1; D is undetermined. V lost 3 bases, J lost 1 base, and 11 bases lay in between. Germline V gene data show CDR1 as SQVTM and CDR2 as ANQGSEA. There are 14 residues in the CDR3. The CDR3: CSVDGTTGTDTQYF. As DNA, the CDR3 is TGCAGCGTTGATGGTACCACGGGCACAGATACGCAGTATTTT.

This clone has a single count. The CDR3 region is CASLNTRGGYTF. The CDR3, as DNA: TGTGCCAGCCTGAACACGCGGGGAGGCTACACCTTC. The chain is built from TRBV19 and TRBJ1-2; D is uncertain. V gave up 9 bases and J gave up 8 bases, with 16 bases separating them. Germline CDR1 reads LNHDA; CDR2 reads SQIVND (reference sequence). CDR3 size: 12 residues.

The count of this clone is one. The chain links TRBV4-1 to TRBJ2-2; perhaps TRBD1 as D (6 bases). Trimming left V 6 bases short and J 5 bases short, with 13 bases between. Looked up from germline, CDR1 is MGHRA and CDR2 is YSYEKL. The CDR3 totals 14 residues. The CDR3 sequence: CASRQPGTTGELFF. DNA of the CDR3: TGCGCCAGCAGACAGCCGGGGACAACCGGGGAGCTGTTTTTT.

This clone turned up a few times. The chain recombines TRBV27 with TRBJ1-6; D call uncertain. Trimming pared 2 bases from V and 13 bases from J, leaving 12 bases between. Germline values: CDR1 MNHEY, CDR2 SMNVEV (reference sequence). The CDR3 extends over 13 amino acids. The CDR3 sequence: CASSLRGLSPLHF. In DNA, the CDR3 is TGTGCCAGCAGTTTACGAGGTTTAAGCCCCCTCCACTTT.

This clone was detected a few times. The J gene is TRBJ2-7, the V gene TRBV30, with D perhaps assigned TRBD1 or TRBD2 (6 bases each). CDR1 and CDR2 from the germline V gene are GTSNPN and SVGIG (reference sequence). Trimming cost V 0 bases and J 7 bases, with 16 bases left between them. CDR3 length equals 14 residues. This chain's CDR3 is CAWSVGPGAKEQYF. As DNA, the CDR3 is TGTGCCTGGAGTGTAGGTCCGGGGGCGAAAGAGCAGTACTTC. Looking up the rest from reference TRBV30 and TRBJ2-7 gives the full variable domain: SQTIHQWPATLVQPVGSPLSLECTVEGTSNPNLYWYRQAAGRGLQLLFYSVGIGQISSEVPQNLSASRPQDRQFILSSKKLLLSDSGFYLCAWSVGPGAKEQYFGPGTRLTVT.

The chain recombines TRBV5-1 with TRBJ2-6, with 7 nucleotides matching TRBD1. Trimming took 0 bases from V and 0 from J; bases not matched to a gene: 6. Per the germline V gene, CDR1 is SGHRS and CDR2 is YFSETQ. This CDR3 region has 18 residues. CDR3 sequence reads: CASSLVAGGTSGANVLTF. In DNA, the CDR3 is TGCGCCAGCAGCTTGGTTGCAGGGGGTACCTCTGGGGCCAACGTCCTGACTTTC.

The chain carries TRBV21-1 and TRBJ2-2; TRBD2 was called by the table and not checked on the DNA. TRBV21-1 is listed as a pseudogene. There are 17 residues in the CDR3. Here the CDR3 reads CASSKNAPGLNTGELFF. The DNA for the CDR3 is TGTGCCAGCAGCAAAAATGCCCCGGGACTTAACACCGGGGAGCTGTTTTTT.

This clone was recorded a few times. The rearrangement links TRBV21-1 to TRBJ2-4; the table gives TRBD2 as D, unverified against the DNA. TRBV21-1 is reported as a pseudogene. This CDR3 is built from 14 residues. The CDR3 DNA reads as TGTGCCAGCAATCCGACAGGGACTAGGGACATTCAGTACTTC. The encoded protein is CASNPTGTRDIQYF.